The entry below gives a single T cell receptor (beta chain) sequence along with its context. The antigen is unknown. This entry is derived from a study of regulatory T cells in long-lasting Graves disease. V dropped 9 bases and J dropped 10 bases, with 24 bases sitting between them. CDR3 length: 14 residues. Per the germline V gene, CDR1 is LNHDA and CDR2 is SQIVND (reference sequence). Stated time point: persistent/refractory GD, antithyroid drugs over 5 years with positive TRAb. Generation of the TCR library employed RNA extracted from PBMCs. An endocrinology department located in Xi'an, China, was where the patients came from. Sequencing libraries for TCR beta were prepared with iRepertoire HTBI primers and Arm-PCR of CDR3 regions. TCRdb recomputed calls from the multiplex PCR reads with MiXCR, one row per CDR3 protein. The sample gives 650,000 to 850,000 distinct CDR3 sequences, around 32% of which show up once; around 40% is in the top ten.

The study, taken as a whole, reports: Persistent Graves' patients showed reduced TCR diversity versus newly diagnosed patients. Thyroid tissue went unstudied; only peripheral blood was examined.

The TCR was taken from a female donor with Graves disease. The sequenced sample was peripheral blood mononuclear cells (PBMCs), obtained when the disease was refractory, from a patient treated with antithyroid drugs. The chain carries TRBV19 and TRBJ1-1, with D uncertain. The CDR3 spells CASTLTARRVGAFF. The CDR3 DNA sequence: TGTGCCAGCACCCTCACGGCACGGCGGGTGGGAGCTTTCTTT.